This T cell receptor (beta chain) emerged from a study of T cell repertoires in cytomegalovirus infection. Study details: Both recently identified HLA-C-restricted and well-studied HLA-B-restricted CMV epitopes were used in the study. Public signatures in TCR beta pointed to CMV infection and matching HLA type.

MiXCR, run by TCRdb on the reads, gives a single entry per CDR3 protein. The sample holds approximately 1,000,000 distinct CDR3 sequences, approximately 30% seen once. Study conclusions and caveats: There were HLA-C-restricted CMV-specific TCR beta clonotypes dominating the ex vivo response.

Trimming stripped 4 bases from V and 1 base from J, with 14 bases between. There are 16 residues in the CDR3. CDR1 and CDR2 from the germline V gene are SQVTM and ANQGSEA. Details on this clonotype: Its antigen remains unidentified.

The genes are TRBV29-1 and TRBJ2-6; tentative D call: TRBD2 (6 bases). The source is a human donor in good health (CMV status not recorded). Some clones in this sample may be carry-over from other donors' samples. The sequenced sample was cultured CD8+ T cells from PBMCs, obtained from culture after CMV antigen stimulation. CDR3 sequence: CSVGDRGLSGANVLTF. As DNA, the CDR3 is TGCAGCGTTGGGGATAGGGGACTGTCTGGGGCCAACGTCCTGACTTTC. Using reference TRBV29-1 and TRBJ2-6 for the parts outside the CDR3, the full variable domain is SAVISQKPSRDICQRGTSLTIQCQVDSQVTMMFWYRQQPGQSLTLIATANQGSEATYESGFVIDKFPISRPNLTFSTLTVSNMSPEDSSIYLCSVGDRGLSGANVLTFGAGSRLTVL.